This entry lists 3 T cell receptor beta chains sequenced from one sample in a study of chemoradiotherapy in HPV16-positive cancers. TCRdb's table, derived via immunoSEQ multiplex PCR, lists solely in-frame clones and lacks some. The sample includes 25,000 to 35,000 clones, roughly nine tenths seen only once; the top ten take roughly a fifth. Sequenced here: blood, sampled from a patient who underwent chemoradiotherapy. The receptors stem from a human donor with HPV-associated anogenital cancer.

This clone was picked up a small number of times. This chain uses TRBV5-1 with TRBJ1-2, with a tentative D call TRBD1 (5 bases). Germline assignment: CDR1 SGHRS and CDR2 YFSETQ. Trimming removed 4 bases at V and 5 bases at J, with 18 bases between. This CDR3 has 15 residues. The CDR3 DNA reads TGCGCCAGCAGCGGGGGGATAGACGGGGAATATGGCTACACCTTC. Its protein product is CASSGGIDGEYGYTF.

The chain carries TRBV6-5 and TRBJ2-7, with D possibly being TRBD1 (5 bases). CDR3 length: 15 amino acids. Germline V gene data show CDR1 as MNHEY and CDR2 as SVGAGI. V lost 2 bases and J 5 bases, leaving 16 bases between the germline ends. This CDR3 is CASSYGSAGQDEQYF. The DNA for the CDR3 is TGTGCCAGCAGTTACGGGTCGGCAGGGCAAGACGAGCAGTACTTC.

The sample holds a few counts of this clone. The V call is TRBV6-1, the J call TRBJ2-2; D might be TRBD2 (6 bases). Per the germline V gene, CDR1 is MNHNS and CDR2 is SASEGT. V lost 4 bases and J 2 bases, leaving 14 bases between the germline ends. This CDR3 is built from 16 residues. CDR3 loop: CASSAGTHLNTGELFF. CDR3 nucleotide sequence: TGTGCCAGCAGTGCCGGGACTCACCTTAACACCGGGGAGCTGTTTTTT.